The rows below give T cell receptor beta chains drawn from one sample of a study of graft-versus-host responses after intestinal transplantation. Repertoires were generated with immunoSEQ multiplex PCR, while TCRdb's copy carries only in-frame clones and drops some. This table has 85,000 to 90,000 clones, 83% appearing once. These receptors lack a known antigen. Here the sequenced sample was unstimulated CD8+ T cells sorted from spleen or lymph node cells, taken before intestinal transplant. The receptors here all came from a human donor who received an intestinal transplant. Both conserved end residues are part of each CDR3.

J,length,V,CDR3
TRBJ2-3,13,TRBV6-5,CASSYRDYDTQYF
TRBJ2-2,16,TRBV7-9,CASSPIGWGNTGELFF
TRBJ2-1,14,TRBV27,CASSLSPTYNEQFF
TRBJ1-2,12,TRBV6-1,CASEQANYGYTF
TRBJ1-5,14,TRBV7-9,CASRSEYSNQPQHF
TRBJ2-7,15,TRBV7-9,CASTQPGLSLLEQYF
TRBJ2-5,15,TRBV27,CASSLSISGGVTQYF
TRBJ1-6,19,TRBV2,CASSDSGQGTVTYNSPLHF
TRBJ2-1,13,TRBV19,CASSFGPYNEQFF
TRBJ2-7,15,TRBV5-1,CASSGAGGSSYEQYF
TRBJ1-2,17,TRBV7-9,CASSPQWGQPLFYGYTF
TRBJ2-1,17,TRBV27,CASSRPTTSASYNEQFF
TRBJ2-3,15,TRBV11-1,CASSKLAGRTDTQYF
TRBJ2-3,18,TRBV11-2,CASTPGEQGGGKTDTQYF
TRBJ2-7,17,TRBV4-1,CASSQNNIRGSTYEQYF
TRBJ1-1,14,TRBV10-3,CAAGGQGQNTEAFF
TRBJ2-3,16,TRBV7-8,CASSSRLAGVGDTQYF
TRBJ2-1,13,TRBV30,CAWSNAGDNEQFF
TRBJ2-1,13,TRBV30,CAWNTLGGFEQFF
TRBJ2-2,15,TRBV12-5,CASGLVWTGTGELFF
TRBJ1-5,13,TRBV6-6,CASRAGGNQPQHF
TRBJ2-1,14,TRBV6-5,CASSSLGGYNEQFF
TRBJ2-5,15,TRBV5-6,CASSSIGTGGETQYF
TRBJ2-7,14,TRBV5-4,CASSSTGTHYEQYF
TRBJ2-3,15,TRBV6-6,CASTSIPGGGDTQYF
TRBJ2-7,15,TRBV2,CASSPGTGFLYEQYF
TRBJ2-2,16,TRBV5-6,CASSWGARGPAGELFF
TRBJ2-2,16,TRBV27,CATSKLGGSYTGELFF
TRBJ2-1,16,TRBV10-1,CASSEFLAGGTNEQFF
TRBJ1-1,12,TRBV7-9,CASSLGSSEAFF
TRBJ2-5,12,TRBV15,CATSRGGETQYF
TRBJ1-2,14,TRBV5-4,CASSLEVGREGYTF
TRBJ2-2,15,TRBV19,CASSTSGGVPGELFF
TRBJ2-6,19,TRBV7-9,CASTASTRDRGYGANVLTF
TRBJ2-5,17,TRBV2,CASSFAPGLADQETQYF
TRBJ2-7,16,TRBV28,CASSPPLQGAVGEQYF
TRBJ2-1,16,TRBV28,CASSLRSGSSYNEQFF
TRBJ2-5,13,TRBV7-7,CASSPKTQETQYF
TRBJ2-4,13,TRBV10-3,CAISVHRTNIQYF
TRBJ2-5,13,TRBV19,CASSPTSTETQYF
TRBJ1-1,15,TRBV5-1,CASSHRDRAYTEAFF
TRBJ2-5,11,TRBV23-1,CPRGDRETQYF
TRBJ2-1,15,TRBV6-6,CASSYGTSGSGEQFF
TRBJ1-2,13,TRBV4-1,CASSQIQYYGYTF
TRBJ1-2,14,TRBV7-9,CASSLVQGYYGYTF
TRBJ1-2,13,TRBV6-5,CASSYSEDYGYTF